This T cell receptor (beta chain) derives from a study of shared clonotypes between healthy human individuals. Across the whole study: The study used three CD4 naive, three CD4 memory, two CD8 naive and one CD8 memory plate per donor.

Selected positively for CCR7 and CD45RO-negative, naive CD8 cells excluded terminally differentiated effector memory CD45RA+ cells. About this clone itself: Its antigen is not known.

General observations from the study: The study generally estimated greater richness for naive than memory subsets.

V was cut by 3 bases and J by 3 bases, with 13 bases left in between. In germline, CDR1 is SEHNR, CDR2 FQNEAQ (reference sequence). This CDR3 is built from 15 residues. The data were produced by immunoSEQ multiplex PCR, yet TCRdb's version contains in-frame clones alone and is incomplete. The table lists hundreds of thousands of clones, roughly 92% of them singletons. Sequenced: naive CD8+ T cells sorted from blood. V gene TRBV7-9 combines with J gene TRBJ2-3; TRBD2 might be the D (5 bases). The sequence came from a man aged 30 to 39 in good health. CDR3 region: CASSFFRGVTDTQYF. The CDR3 bases are TGTGCCAGCAGCTTTTTTCGGGGAGTGACAGATACGCAGTATTTT.